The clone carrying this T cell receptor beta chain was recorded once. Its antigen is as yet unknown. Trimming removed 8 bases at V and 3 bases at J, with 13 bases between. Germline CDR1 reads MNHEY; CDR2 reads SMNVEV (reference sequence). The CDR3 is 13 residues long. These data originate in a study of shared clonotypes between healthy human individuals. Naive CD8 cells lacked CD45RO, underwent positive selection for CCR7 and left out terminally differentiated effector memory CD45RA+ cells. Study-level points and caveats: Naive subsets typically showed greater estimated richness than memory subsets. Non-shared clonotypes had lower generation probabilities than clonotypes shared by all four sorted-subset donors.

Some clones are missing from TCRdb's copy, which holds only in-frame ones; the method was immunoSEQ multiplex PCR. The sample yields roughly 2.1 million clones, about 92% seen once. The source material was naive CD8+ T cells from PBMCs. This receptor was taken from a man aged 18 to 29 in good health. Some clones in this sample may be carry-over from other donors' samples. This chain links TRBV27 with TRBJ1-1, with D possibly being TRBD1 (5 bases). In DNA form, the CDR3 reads TGTGCCAGCCGGAGACAGATTTACACTGAAGCTTTCTTT. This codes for CASRRQIYTEAFF.